A single sample gave rise to the 10 T cell receptor beta chains below, sequenced in a study of cytomegalovirus exposure and HLA in healthy donors. The PCR had 60 Vbeta and 13 Jbeta primers. Assay: immunoSEQ multiplex PCR; the TCRdb copy retains only in-frame clones and omits some. The listing records 120,000 to 150,000 clones. Sequencing used PBMCs. The receptors were sampled from a woman aged 18-30 years in good health and CMV-seronegative.

The chain uses TRBV6-5 and TRBJ2-7, with 11 bases identical to TRBD2. The CDR3 is 15 residues long. The germline V gene has CDR1 MNHEY and CDR2 SVGAGI. With 6 bases clipped from V and 2 bases from J, the junction kept 6 bases outside the gene matches. The DNA of the CDR3 is TGTGCCAGCAGCCCCCTAGCGGGAGGCCCCTACGAGCAGTACTTC. Translated, it gives CASSPLAGGPYEQYF.

The chain recombines TRBV5-4 with TRBJ2-5; no clear D. Germline V CDR1 and CDR2: SGHNT, YYREEE (reference sequence). The V gene lost 0 bases and the J gene lost 2 bases, with 8 bases spanning the gap. The CDR3 sequence is 14 residues long. The chain's CDR3 is CASSLDPGQETQYF. CDR3 sequence (DNA): TGTGCCAGCAGCTTGGATCCGGGTCAAGAGACCCAGTACTTC.

The V call is TRBV4-1, the J call TRBJ2-7; no reliable D call. V was shortened by 1 base and J by 0 bases, with 7 bases between the two germline ends. This CDR3 spans 14 amino acids. CDR1 is MGHRA, CDR2 YSYEKL, per germline. The CDR3 reads CASSQGTSSYEQYF. The CDR3 region has the DNA TGCGCCAGCAGCCAAGGCACCAGCTCCTACGAGCAGTACTTC.

This sequence joins TRBV9 and TRBJ2-1; 8 bases are shared with TRBD2. CDR3 length equals 16 residues. Germline loops: CDR1 SGDLS, CDR2 YYNGEE. With 0 bases clipped from V and 8 bases from J, the junction kept 10 bases outside the gene matches. CDR3: CASSVVISGAVDEQFF. The CDR3 DNA reads as TGTGCCAGCAGCGTAGTCATTAGCGGGGCCGTGGATGAGCAGTTCTTC. Based on the CDR3 plus reference TRBV9 and TRBJ2-1, the full variable domain is DSGVTQTPKHLITATGQRVTLRCSPRSGDLSVYWYQQSLDQGLQFLIQYYNGEERAKGNILERFSAQQFPDLHSELNLSSLELGDSALYFCASSVVISGAVDEQFFGPGTRLTVL.

The rearrangement joins TRBV13 to TRBJ2-3; unclear D gene. Trimming pared 3 bases from V and 4 bases from J, leaving 5 bases between. This CDR3 has 12 residues. The germline gives CDR1 PRHDT, CDR2 FYEKMQ (reference sequence). This CDR3 is CASSFFSDTQYF. The CDR3 DNA reads TGTGCCAGCAGCTTCTTCTCAGATACGCAGTATTTT. Complete variable domain (other parts from reference TRBV13 and TRBJ2-3): AAGVIQSPRHLIKEKRETATLKCYPIPRHDTVYWYQQGPGQDPQFLISFYEKMQSDKGSIPDRFSAQQFSDYHSELNMSSLELGDSALYFCASSFFSDTQYFGPGTRLTVL.

This CDR3 is CASVQPGLAGEYTGELFF. As DNA, the CDR3 is TGTGCCAGTGTTCAACCGGGACTAGCGGGAGAATATACCGGGGAGCTGTTTTTT. The chain recombines TRBV19 with TRBJ2-2; 14 bases are shared with TRBD2. V dropped 8 bases and J dropped 5; count of bases not matched to a gene: 13. Germline V gene sequence: CDR1 LNHDA, CDR2 SQIVND (reference sequence). The CDR3 loop spans 18 amino acids.

The V and J genes are TRBV27 and TRBJ2-7; TRBD1 matches 9 bases. The CDR3 sequence is 14 residues long. Per germline, CDR1 MNHEY and CDR2 SMNVEV (reference sequence). V was clipped by 0 bases and J by 6 bases; unmatched bases: 3. Here the CDR3 reads CASSLSGQGGEQYV. The CDR3 bases are TGTGCCAGCAGTTTATCGGGACAGGGAGGCGAGCAGTACGTC.

The chain links TRBV13 to TRBJ1-2; 8 nucleotides agree with TRBD1. Germline CDR1 PRHDT, CDR2 FYEKMQ (reference sequence). The CDR3 covers 14 residues. Trimming took 5 bases from V and 4 from J; bases not matched to a gene: 6. The CDR3 loop is CASSGTTGAYGYTF. The CDR3 nucleotides read TGTGCCAGCAGCGGTACGACAGGGGCCTATGGCTACACCTTC.

The J gene is TRBJ2-1, the V gene TRBV7-2; 10 bases are a match to TRBD2. The junction had 7 bases not matched to a gene; V was cut back by 5 bases and J by 0 bases. The germline V gene has CDR1 SGHTA and CDR2 FQGNSA. This CDR3 contains 17 residues. DNA for the CDR3: TGTGCCAGCAGCGCCCACACTAGCGGGAACTCCTACAATGAGCAGTTCTTC. Translated: CASSAHTSGNSYNEQFF.

The rearrangement uses TRBV7-2 and TRBJ1-1; 8 nucleotides align to TRBD1. The CDR3 is 16 amino acids. With 0 bases clipped from V and 3 bases from J, the junction kept 6 bases outside the gene matches. Germline V gives CDR1 SGHTA, CDR2 FQGNSA. The CDR3 is CASSLARTGTDTEAFF. CDR3 bases: TGTGCCAGCAGCTTAGCTAGGACAGGGACGGACACTGAAGCTTTCTTT.